This TCR beta chain was profiled in a study of vaccination effects on CD4 cells after COVID-19 (dated by TCRdb to between 2022 and 2023). With respect to the entire study: Samples were taken from three convalescent patients early (day +14) and late (day +241, +227, +161 respectively) after vaccination. Post-vaccine samples across the study were collected a median of 72 days after the second dose, with a range of 14 to 241. SARS-CoV-2 spike-specific CD4+ TCR repertoires were compared before and after mRNA vaccination in COVID-19 convalescent patients and in infection-naive vaccine recipients. Altogether, some 11 COVID-19 convalescent patients and a few SARS-CoV-2-naive healthy vaccine recipients made up the full study. In the study, cultures from other donors were sequenced using the Oncomine TCR Beta short-read assay on an Illumina iSeq 100.

The germline V gene yields SGHTA for CDR1 and FQGTGA for CDR2. V and J lose 1 base and 5 bases, and a span of 17 bases separates them. From cysteine to phenylalanine, the CDR3 is 16 amino acids long. The read is trimmed to its CDR3 DNA, 48 bases read in frame from base 1. Library prep was done by the immunoSEQ multiplex PCR assay. DNA from the cultured, isolated CD4+ T cells was subjected to TCR beta CDR3 sequencing. Concerning the study's data processing: Non-productive TCR sequences were removed, reads were trimmed to the CDR3 region, and CDR3s of at least 7 amino acids were retained. Antigen-specific clonotypes were identified using the MANAFEST web app by comparison of expansion in peptide wells against reference cultures. Positive clones required FDR<0.05 expansion versus reference and all other wells, odds ratio above 5, and frequency above 0.1% in two replicate wells. Cross-reactive clonotypes were defined as significantly expanded in SARS-CoV-2 spike wells and in at least one common cold coronavirus spike condition. Using the stringdist R package, CDR3 similarity was measured by Levenshtein distance, and unrooted trees were constructed with ape in R 3.6.1. TCRdb stores this immuneACCESS table with in-frame sequences only. Part of the clones is absent; in the studies checked, under half of the shortfall reflects unresolved V genes, and no reason is known for the rest. That table furnishes V, J and clone size, whereas the DNA furnished D and trimming. Here the sample has about 17,000 clones; less than 85% occur a single time. The ten top clones hold 15% to 25% of the sample.

Broad study findings and their caveats: At late post-vaccination timepoints, both infection-induced and vaccine-induced clones showed marked clonal contraction, consistent with waning T cell responses. In convalescent patients, the post-vaccine spike-reactive repertoire consisted mainly of new vaccine-induced clones, largely distinct from infection-induced clones. The study was limited by a small number of convalescent patients, and early post-infection timepoints were lacking.

In the ViraFEST assay, PBMC were stimulated with viral peptide pools, and antigen-specific CD4+ T cell clonotypes were then identified by expansion using TCR sequencing. After around 11 days of culture, CD4+ T cells were isolated with the EasySep CD4+ T cell isolation kit. PCR-confirmed SARS-CoV-2 infection had occurred in convalescent patients between March and December 2020, before the Alpha, Beta and Delta variants emerged in the United States. Each participant received two doses of an mRNA SARS-CoV-2 vaccine, either BNT162b2 or mRNA-1273. Approximately 2.1 million PBMC per well were cultured in IMDM with about 5.1% human AB serum, 10 IU/ml IL-2 and gentamicin, plus 10 ug/ml peptides. On days 3 and 7, half of the culture medium was replaced with fresh IL-2-containing medium. Unless noted otherwise, every peptide stimulation condition was cultured in triplicate wells. Using Ficoll-Paque Plus gradient centrifugation, PBMC were separated from whole blood and then either used fresh or cryopreserved at -140C. The overlapping peptide pools covered the spike proteins of SARS-CoV-2 and of the common cold coronaviruses HCoV-NL63, HCoV-OC43 and HCoV-229E. Genomic DNA was extracted from cultured CD4+ T cells with the QIAamp micro DNA kit.

To note about this clone: The antigen it binds to is not known. One base away there is no much larger clone; base qualities are not given.

The sample consisted of CD4+ T cells from PBMCs cultured with SARS-CoV-2 spike peptides, taken after COVID-19 vaccination. Interpreted using the paper, the cell subset or site label stands for: SARS-CoV-2 spike overlapping peptide pool stimulation. This sequence originates from a human donor who had a prior SARS-CoV-2 infection. Recombination connected TRBV7-3 to TRBJ2-5; the D gene is perhaps TRBD2, from 6 matching bases. The DNA sequence reads TGTGCCAGCAGCTTAATCGGAGGGCGGGCTGTCGAGACCCAGTACTTC. Its protein product is CASSLIGGRAVETQYF. Reference TRBV7-3 and TRBJ2-5 proteins supply the regions before and after the CDR3; the full variable domain is: GAGVSQTPSNKVTEKGKYVELRCDPISGHTALYWYRQSLGQGPEFLIYFQGTGAADDSGLPNDRFFAVRPEGSVSTLKIQRTERGDSAVYLCASSLIGGRAVETQYFGPGTRLLVL.